This T cell receptor (beta chain) was captured in a study of identical twins (dated by TCRdb to about 2016). Study-level background: To test whether fetal clonotypes persist, this study deep-sequenced TCR alpha and beta repertoires from monozygotic twins, from unrelated adults of various ages, and from cord blood. To rule out contamination, the twin experiments were replicated at different times with different library preparation protocols. Here is what the overall study found, with its caveats: Compared with coincidental sharing between unrelated individuals, an excess of low generation-probability sequences was observed among out-of-frame TCR alpha sequences shared between twins. In monozygotic twins, out-of-frame TCR alpha sharing was systematically underestimated by recombination models, although the models agreed with sharing between unrelated individuals. The excess sharing between twins in beta out-of-frame sequences was weaker because fewer shared sequences reduced the signal-to-noise ratio. Conclusions relied on cross-sectional statistical analysis, since the same donors could not be followed over many years. Zero-insertion analyses could be partly confounded by invariant T cells such as MAIT and iNKT, though diverse VJ usage argued against such confounding for most clonotypes. Fewer insertions were carried by abundant cord blood beta clonotypes, a similar but weaker trend appeared in young adult naive repertoires, and no such trend appeared in memory repertoires.

Every donor was a healthy Caucasian. The researchers also sequenced three unrelated adults who were not twins: a male aged 18 to 29, a male aged 50 to 60, and a female aged 50 to 60. Miltenyi CD45RO+ enrichment and human naive T-cell isolation kits were used to isolate memory (CD45RO+) and naive T cells from PBMC. As concerns this clonotype: Its antigen specificity is not known. Within one base of it there is no much larger clone, and no base qualities were kept.

Trimming takes 0 bases from V and 5 bases from J, and the germline ends sit 10 bases apart. The CDR3 covers 14 residues, taking in both the cysteine and the phenylalanine. CDR3 DNA only is kept here, 42 bases in frame from base 1. The germline V gene (reference sequence) specifies SGHNT as CDR1 and YYREEE as CDR2. The protocol used for the library was 5' RACE. The sequencer listed for this sample is Illumina HiSeq 2000. A universal primer binding site was introduced by template switching, and a unique molecular identifier was present in the final cDNA, enabling accurate counting of TCR cDNA molecules. Specific primers in the conserved constant-segment region were used to synthesize first-strand cDNA for the TCR alpha and beta chains. To control for contamination, every cDNA library carried two barcodes: a SMART-Mk sample barcode plus Illumina barcodes. TruSeq adapter sequences and Illumina sample barcodes were added in two successive PCR steps. TCR alpha and beta cDNA libraries were sequenced on the Illumina HiSeq platform with custom primers. The original methods were these. Unique molecular identifiers were extracted from raw reads with MiGEC, and CDR3 positions were determined with MiXCR. For each individual, recombination models were inferred using an EM algorithm with the repgenHMM and IGoR tools. Shared clonotype analysis was performed with the tcR package in R, normalizing sharing by the product of cloneset sizes. To study raw recombination free of thymic and clonal selection effects, out-of-frame nonproductive sequences were analyzed. Through fastp at Q25 and MiXCR, TCRdb rebuilt clones from the public reads, retaining in-frame beta chains. Each CDR3 protein appears once, grouped with its most common genes and DNA. The V and J calls here are based on TCRdb, not the publication. This sample is represented by hundreds of thousands of distinct CDR3 sequences; 6.1% of them were singletons. The top ten hold 1.5% to 2% of the sample.

This clonotype was sampled from a man aged 18 to 29 in good health. The sample taken for sequencing was naive T cells sorted from blood. Interpreted using the paper, the cell subset or site label stands for: cells isolated with a human naive T-cell isolation kit. The chain was built from TRBV5-4 and TRBJ2-3; a weak D assignment points to TRBD2 (5 bases agree). The base sequence is TGTGCCAGCAGCTTGGCCCCGGCGGGAGATACGCAGTATTTT. Protein translation: CASSLAPAGDTQYF.